This record covers a single TCR beta chain. Its specificity is unknown. CD45RO negativity and positive selection for CCR7 defined naive CD8 cells, a population that excluded terminally differentiated effector memory CD45RA+ cells. This entry comes from a study of shared clonotypes between healthy human individuals. About the study: For every donor, three CD4 naive, three CD4 memory, two CD8 naive and one CD8 memory plates were used.

The CDR3 is 15 residues long. Germline V gene sequence: CDR1 SGHRS, CDR2 YFSETQ. V dropped 4 bases and J dropped 8 bases, with 19 bases sitting between them. Several immunoSEQ plates received, in even portions, the genomic DNA of each subset. Clones were read by immunoSEQ multiplex PCR, and TCRdb kept only the in-frame ones, dropping some. This table has about 750,000 clones, about 91% appearing once. General study results and limits: At large depth, rarefaction still showed sorted-subset sequencing to be incomplete. When naive CD4 clonotypes were compared across several donors, around 4.6% were shared.

The V call is TRBV5-1, the J call TRBJ2-1; possible D gene TRBD1, 6 bases. This clonotype originated in a man aged 25 to 45 in good health. Sequenced input: naive CD8+ T cells sorted from blood. The CDR3 is CASSPDSSVSHEQFF. CDR3 DNA sequence: TGCGCCAGCAGCCCGGACAGTTCTGTGTCGCATGAGCAGTTCTTC.